The clone carrying this TCR beta chain was seen more than once but under ten times. Its cognate antigen is unknown. This PCR relied on a set of 60 Vbeta primers and 13 Jbeta primers. Assay used: immunoSEQ multiplex PCR; TCRdb lists only in-frame clones, some missing. In the table there are about 180,000 clones, around 80% of which are singletons. This sample is drawn from a study of cytomegalovirus exposure and HLA in healthy donors. General study findings and limits: Analysis was carried out at a later point, and it linked a missense DCLRE1C variant to TCR beta V- and J-gene trimming. 87-base-pair reads could not separate some V segments, including TRBV6-2 and TRBV6-3. Associated with HLA alleles at 0.05 false discovery rate in a later analysis were about 17,000 TCR beta sequences.

The length of the CDR3 is 11 residues. The V gene's germline CDR1 is MNHEY and CDR2 SVGAGI. With 7 bases removed from V and 11 bases from J, the gap between germline ends came to 14 bases. The chain employs TRBV6-5 and TRBJ1-1; no clear D gene. The source is a woman between 25 and 40 years old in good health and CMV-seronegative. The sample was PBMCs. The CDR3 reads CASTTAGNAFF. CDR3 DNA sequence: TGTGCCAGCACTACCGCAGGTAACGCTTTCTTT.